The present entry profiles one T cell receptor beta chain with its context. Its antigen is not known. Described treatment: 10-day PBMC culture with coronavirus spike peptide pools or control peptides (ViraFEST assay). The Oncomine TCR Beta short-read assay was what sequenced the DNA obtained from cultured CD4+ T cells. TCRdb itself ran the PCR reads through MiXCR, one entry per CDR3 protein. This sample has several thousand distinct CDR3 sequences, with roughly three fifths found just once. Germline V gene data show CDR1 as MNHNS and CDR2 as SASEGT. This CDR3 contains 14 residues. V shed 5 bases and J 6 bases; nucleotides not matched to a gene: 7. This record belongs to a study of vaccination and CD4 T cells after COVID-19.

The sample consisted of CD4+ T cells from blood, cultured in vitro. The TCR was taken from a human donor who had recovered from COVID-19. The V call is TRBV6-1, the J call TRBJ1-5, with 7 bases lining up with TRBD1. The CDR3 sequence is CASSQDRVGQPQHF. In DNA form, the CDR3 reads TGTGCCAGCAGTCAAGACAGGGTGGGTCAGCCCCAGCATTTT.